This T cell receptor beta chain was identified during a study of CD8 T cells in ankylosing spondylitis. Study results and limitations: There was a TCR beta motif, made of several highly homologous variants, that appeared characteristic of ankylosing spondylitis blood.

Comment on this clonotype: Its antigen is as yet unknown.

TCRdb analysed the 5' RACE reads with MiXCR anew, one entry per CDR3 protein. The sample holds roughly 370,000 distinct CDR3 sequences; around 20% are singletons and the top ten take roughly a sixth. Germline CDR1 reads LGHDT; CDR2 reads YNNKEL (reference sequence). The length of the CDR3 is 13 residues. With V trimmed by 5 bases and J by 6 bases, 7 bases remained unmatched. The sample consisted of blood, either unsorted or a sorted T cell fraction (not recorded which). This sequence was found in a male donor with ankylosing spondylitis. The gene calls are TRBV3-1 and TRBJ2-7, with 7 bases that match TRBD1. DNA of the CDR3: TGTGCCAGCAGCAGTTTACAGGGGAGCGAGCAGTACTTC. This translates into CASSSLQGSEQYF.